This T cell receptor (beta chain) was sequenced for a study of blood T cells in healthy people across ages. Germline CDR1 KGHDR, CDR2 SFDVKD. The CDR3 is 17 amino acids. V lost 2 bases and J lost 0; bases outside the gene matches: 5. Combining a sample-barcoded 5' primer with a J-beta primer mix, a second PCR ran for 7 to 11 cycles. TCRdb analysed the 5' RACE reads with MiXCR anew, one entry per CDR3 protein. Counted here are some 1,000,000 distinct CDR3 sequences, less than 25% occurring once; the ten biggest clones make up approximately 0.71%. In addition, the sample was reused for a study of T cells of mothers and their children.

V usage is TRBV24-1 and J usage is TRBJ2-2, with 7 bases that match TRBD1. Sequenced input: blood. This receptor was identified in a girl aged 2 to 10 in good health. CDR3 bases: TGTGCCACCAGTGATTGGGGGACAGACCCGAACACCGGGGAGCTGTTTTTT. It codes for CATSDWGTDPNTGELFF.